The 25 T cell receptor beta chains below come from one sample, sequenced in a study of blood T cell repertoires in COVID-19. Assay used: immunoSEQ multiplex PCR; TCRdb lists only in-frame clones, some missing. There are 190,000 or so clones in the sample; 80% to 90% occur only once, and roughly 10% lies in the top ten. The sequencing sample was made of PBMCs or T cells enriched from blood (not recorded which). Receptors originate from a man in his forties who had recovered from COVID-19.

Notes on this clone: This CDR3 is also generated by other DNA sequences in the sample. The chain has TRBV29-1 and TRBJ1-5; possible D gene TRBD1, 6 bases. V was clipped by 3 bases and J by 3 bases, with 9 bases between them. From germline, CDR1 is SQVTM and CDR2 ANQGSEA. The CDR3 runs 13 residues. Written as DNA, the CDR3 is TGCAGCGTTGAGTCAGGGGACAATCAGCCCCAGCATTTT. The encoded protein is CSVESGDNQPQHF.

The rearrangement joins TRBV10-3 to TRBJ1-3; weak D call: TRBD1 (6 bases). The V gene lost 10 bases and the J gene lost 1 base, with 17 bases spanning the gap. The CDR3 is made up of 15 amino acids. The germline V gene encodes CDR1 ENHRY and CDR2 SYGVKD. This CDR3 reads CATRGVQESGNTIYF. The CDR3 coding sequence is TGTGCCACCAGGGGAGTTCAAGAATCTGGAAACACCATATATTTT.

V gene TRBV11-1 combines with J gene TRBJ2-7; perhaps TRBD2 as D (5 bases). V gave up 1 base and J gave up 6 bases, with 16 bases separating them. The germline CDR1 and CDR2 sequences are SGHAT and FQDESV (reference sequence). The CDR3 sequence is 15 residues long. In DNA form, the CDR3 reads TGTGCCAGCAGCTTAGTGTCTAGCTCCAGTGGCGAGCAGTACTTC. It is translated as CASSLVSSSSGEQYF.

V usage is TRBV28 and J usage is TRBJ2-7, with TRBD1 identical over 9 bases. J was trimmed by 0 bases and V by 3 bases; bases with no gene match: 15. CDR1 MDHEN and CDR2 SYDVKM come from the germline V gene. The CDR3 extends over 19 amino acids. The chain's CDR3 is CASSFGPGQGPTYSYEQYF. CDR3 DNA sequence: TGTGCCAGCAGTTTCGGTCCGGGACAGGGCCCCACTTACTCCTACGAGCAGTACTTC.

As concerns this clone: At the DNA level, this CDR3 is encoded by other sequences in the same sample as well. This chain links TRBV7-9 with TRBJ1-5; weak D call: TRBD1 (5 bases). V shed 1 base and J shed 2 bases, with 6 bases lying between them. Germline assignment: CDR1 SEHNR and CDR2 FQNEAQ (reference sequence). The CDR3 is 14 residues long. CDR3 nucleotide sequence: TGTGCCAGCAGCTTAGGGGGGGGCAATCAGCCCCAGCATTTT. This gives the protein CASSLGGGNQPQHF.

The V and J genes are TRBV7-2 and TRBJ1-2; D call uncertain. CDR1 SGHTA and CDR2 FQGNSA come from the germline V gene. The CDR3 sequence is 16 residues long. Trimming cost V 0 bases and J 5 bases, with 16 bases left between them. The CDR3 DNA reads TGTGCCAGCAGCTTAGCGCTCACGGCTGACATTTATGGCTACACCTTC. Amino acid sequence: CASSLALTADIYGYTF. Full variable domain (missing parts from reference TRBV7-2 and TRBJ1-2): GAGVSQSPSNKVTEKGKDVELRCDPISGHTALYWYRQSLGQGLEFLIYFQGNSAPDKSGLPSDRFSAERTGGSVSTLTIQRTQQEDSAVYLCASSLALTADIYGYTFGSGTRLTVV.

The chain combines TRBV10-1 with TRBJ1-3; D not certain. Germline assignment: CDR1 WNHNN and CDR2 SYGVQD (reference sequence). The CDR3 is made up of 13 amino acids. V shed 4 bases and J shed 2 bases, with 6 bases lying between them. The CDR3 nucleotides read TGCGCCAGCAGTGCGGGAACTGGAAACACCATATATTTT. It is translated as CASSAGTGNTIYF.

V and J are TRBV7-2 and TRBJ2-5, with D possibly being TRBD2 (5 bases). The CDR3 has 15 residues. Between the trimmed V and J ends, which lost 5 bases and 5 bases, there was a span of 18 bases. CDR1 and CDR2 (germline): SGHTA, FQGNSA. The CDR3 loop is CASSAPTSGTETQYF. CDR3 nucleotide sequence: TGTGCCAGCAGCGCTCCCACCTCGGGAACGGAGACCCAGTACTTC.

This clone was seen more than once but under ten times. The chain couples TRBV28 to TRBJ1-5; a possible D gene is TRBD1 (5 bases). Trimming cost V 8 bases and J 0 bases, with 17 bases left between them. Germline-derived CDR1 and CDR2 are MDHEN and SYDVKM. The CDR3 is 16 residues long. The chain's CDR3 is CASRGGEGYSNQPQHF. The CDR3 DNA reads TGTGCCAGCCGGGGCGGGGAGGGTTATAGCAATCAGCCCCAGCATTTT.

The V and J genes are TRBV7-9 and TRBJ2-7; 9 nucleotides align to TRBD2. V gave up 0 bases and J gave up 5 bases; unmatched junction bases: 8. This CDR3 region has 16 residues. Per the germline V gene, CDR1 is SEHNR and CDR2 is FQNEAQ (reference sequence). As DNA, the CDR3 is TGTGCCAGCAGCTTAGCCCTAGCGGGAACGTACAACGAGCAGTACTTC. This gives the protein CASSLALAGTYNEQYF.

The chain carries TRBV21-1 and TRBJ1-2; TRBD1 is the table's D call and was not checked against the DNA. TRBV21-1 is a pseudogene segment. CDR3 length: 18 residues. DNA for the CDR3: TGTGCCGTCAAGGTCCGCCCCTCTGGGACAGGGGGCCTGTGTGGCTACACCTTC. It yields the protein CAVKVRPSGTGGLCGYTF.

The rearrangement joins TRBV7-9 to TRBJ1-1; perhaps TRBD1 as D (6 bases). V lost 4 bases and J lost 4, with 16 bases in between. This CDR3 spans 15 amino acids. CDR1 is SEHNR, CDR2 FQNEAQ, per germline (reference sequence). In DNA form, the CDR3 reads TGTGCCAGCAGCTCCCCCAGGGGACCGGGCACTGAAGCTTTCTTT. Its protein is CASSSPRGPGTEAFF. Complete variable domain (other parts from reference TRBV7-9 and TRBJ1-1): DTGVSQNPRHKITKRGQNVTFRCDPISEHNRLYWYRQTLGQGPEFLTYFQNEAQLEKSRLLSDRFSAERPKGSFSTLEIQRTEQGDSAMYLCASSSPRGPGTEAFFGQGTRLTVV.

The J gene is TRBJ2-7, the V gene TRBV28; 8 bases match TRBD1. CDR3 length: 13 residues. Germline assignment: CDR1 MDHEN and CDR2 SYDVKM. With 3 bases clipped from V and 4 bases from J, the junction kept 2 bases outside the gene matches. The CDR3 DNA sequence: TGTGCCAGCAGTTTGAACAGGGGGTACGAGCAGTACTTC. Translation gives CASSLNRGYEQYF.

V is TRBV19 and J is TRBJ1-5; D ambiguous. This CDR3 region has 15 residues. The germline V gene encodes CDR1 LNHDA and CDR2 SQIVND (reference sequence). The V end lost 7 bases, the J end lost 2 bases, and 15 bases lay between the germline ends. The CDR3 loop is CASTTRGSGNQPQHF. The CDR3, as DNA: TGTGCCAGTACCACACGGGGTTCGGGCAATCAGCCCCAGCATTTT.

This clone was observed a single time. The J gene is TRBJ1-1, the V gene TRBV29-1, with TRBD1 identical over 11 bases. This CDR3 region has 14 residues. V lost 3 bases, J lost 7 bases, and 7 bases stayed unmatched. Germline V gene lookup returns CDR1 SQVTM and CDR2 ANQGSEA. The CDR3 nucleotides are TGCAGCGTTGATTCGGACAGGGGGCTCGATGAAGCTTTCTTT. Protein sequence: CSVDSDRGLDEAFF.

The chain couples TRBV6-5 to TRBJ2-7, with 9 nucleotides matching TRBD1. There are 15 residues in the CDR3. Looked up from germline, CDR1 is MNHEY and CDR2 is SVGAGI. J gave up 2 bases and V 0 bases, and 2 bases lay outside the gene matches. The CDR3 reads CASSYSGQGPYEQYF. The DNA for the CDR3 is TGTGCCAGCAGTTACTCGGGACAGGGTCCCTACGAGCAGTACTTC.

The table lists this clone with a few counts. The chain links TRBV6-5 to TRBJ1-2; TRBD1 might be the D (6 bases). The germline CDR1 and CDR2 sequences are MNHEY and SVGAGI. This CDR3 region has 15 residues. Deletions cut 6 bases from V and 7 bases from J, with 21 bases between. In nucleotides, the CDR3 is TGTGCCAGCAGCCCCCGGGGGGGCCCTTTGGTTGGCTACACCTTC. It is translated as CASSPRGGPLVGYTF.

This clone has a single count. The V gene is TRBV10-3, the J gene TRBJ2-1, with D unclear. This CDR3 comprises 12 residues. Trimming stripped 7 bases from V and 8 bases from J, with 12 bases between. Germline CDR1 and CDR2: ENHRY and SYGVKD. The CDR3 bases are TGTGCCATCAAGTCAGCGCCGGATGAGCAGTTCTTC. Protein sequence: CAIKSAPDEQFF.

This clone was found a few times. The rearrangement links TRBV11-2 to TRBJ1-6; the D gene is possibly TRBD1 (6 bases). Trimming cost V 5 bases and J 0 bases, with 17 bases left between them. The CDR3 extends over 18 amino acids. CDR1 and CDR2 from the germline V gene are SGHAT and FQNNGV. The DNA for the CDR3 is TGTGCCAGCAGCGACCCCCTAAGCAGGGGCTCCTATAATTCACCCCTCCACTTT. Amino acid sequence: CASSDPLSRGSYNSPLHF.

V is TRBV7-2 and J is TRBJ1-1; 8 bases align to TRBD1. CDR1 SGHTA and CDR2 FQGNSA come from the germline V gene. Losses at the gene ends were 6 bases for V and 1 base for J; bases not matched to a gene: 4. This CDR3 has 14 amino acids. CDR3 nucleotides: TGTGCCAGCAGTGTCGGACAGGGGAACACTGAAGCTTTCTTT. It codes for CASSVGQGNTEAFF.

The J gene is TRBJ2-1, the V gene TRBV9, with 8 bases identical to TRBD2. The CDR3 has 16 amino acids. Trimming cost V 4 bases and J 6 bases; bases outside gene matches: 12. CDR1 SGDLS and CDR2 YYNGEE come from the germline V gene. The CDR3: CASSPGPGRAGNEQFF. The CDR3 coding sequence is TGTGCCAGCAGCCCAGGTCCCGGGAGGGCCGGCAATGAGCAGTTCTTC.

This CDR3 reads CASSPRTSGTETQYF. CDR3 nucleotides: TGTGCCAGCAGCCCGCGGACTAGCGGGACGGAGACCCAGTACTTC. V is TRBV9 and J is TRBJ2-5; TRBD2 aligns across 12 bases. The CDR3 is 15 residues long. Germline V CDR1 and CDR2: SGDLS, YYNGEE. J lost 5 bases, V lost 4 bases, and 6 bases had no gene match.

V gene TRBV2 combines with J gene TRBJ1-6; 8 bases map to TRBD1. CDR3 size: 12 residues. Losses at the gene ends were 10 bases for V and 7 bases for J; bases not matched to a gene: 3. Germline CDR1 reads SNHLY; CDR2 reads FYNNEI. The chain's CDR3 is CATTGANSPLHF. CDR3 nucleotide sequence: TGTGCCACGACAGGGGCGAATTCACCCCTCCACTTT.

This chain connects TRBV19 to TRBJ1-5, with TRBD1 identical over 7 bases. CDR1 LNHDA and CDR2 SQIVND come from the germline V gene (reference sequence). With 8 bases clipped from V and 3 bases from J, the junction kept 7 bases outside the gene matches. This CDR3 contains 14 residues. The CDR3 nucleotides are TGTGCCAGTCACCGGGACAGCCTCAATCAGCCCCAGCATTTT. Translation: CASHRDSLNQPQHF.

The gene calls are TRBV15 and TRBJ1-6, with 9 positions matching TRBD1. The CDR3 is 13 residues long. In germline, CDR1 is LNHNV, CDR2 YYDKDF (reference sequence). J was trimmed by 9 bases and V by 5 bases; bases with no gene match: 2. CDR3 sequence reads: CATSRGQGSPLHF. The DNA of the CDR3 is TGTGCCACCAGCCGGGGACAGGGTTCACCCCTCCACTTT.